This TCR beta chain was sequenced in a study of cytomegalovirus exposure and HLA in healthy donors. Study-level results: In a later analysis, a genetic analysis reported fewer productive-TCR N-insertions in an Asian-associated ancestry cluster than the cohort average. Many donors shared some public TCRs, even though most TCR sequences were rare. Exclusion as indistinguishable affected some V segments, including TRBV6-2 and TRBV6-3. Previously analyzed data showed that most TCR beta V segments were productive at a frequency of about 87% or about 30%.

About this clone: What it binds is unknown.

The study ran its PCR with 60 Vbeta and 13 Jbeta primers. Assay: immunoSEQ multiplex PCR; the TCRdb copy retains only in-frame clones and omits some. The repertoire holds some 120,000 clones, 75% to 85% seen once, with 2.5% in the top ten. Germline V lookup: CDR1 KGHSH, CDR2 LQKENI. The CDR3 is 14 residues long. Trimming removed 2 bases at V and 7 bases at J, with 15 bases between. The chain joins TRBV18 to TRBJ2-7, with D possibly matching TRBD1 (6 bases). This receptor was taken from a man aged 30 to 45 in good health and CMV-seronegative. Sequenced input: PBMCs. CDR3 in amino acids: CASSPYPPGDEQYF. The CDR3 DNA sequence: TGTGCCAGCTCACCATATCCCCCAGGGGATGAGCAGTACTTC.